This T cell receptor beta chain was observed in a study of shared clonotypes between healthy human individuals. In the study overall: The donors, two women and three men, were aged 18 to 49.

CDR1 and CDR2 (germline): SGHVS, FNYEAQ. The germline V and J ends were trimmed by 2 bases and 6 bases, with 22 bases remaining between them. This CDR3 has 17 amino acids. Naivety among CD8 cells was defined by CD45RO negativity and positive CCR7 selection, thereby excluding terminally differentiated effector memory CD45RA+ cells. Remarks on this clone: The antigen is not known.

Points from the study as a whole: Between a handful of donors, naive CD4 clonotypes were shared at a level of about 5%.

Assay used: immunoSEQ multiplex PCR; TCRdb lists only in-frame clones, some missing. This repertoire shows about 1.9 million clones, around 95% found once; its top ten account for approximately 1.6%. Sequences were obtained from naive CD8+ T cells from PBMCs. The V call is TRBV7-6, the J call TRBJ1-1; D ambiguous. The TCR sequence derives from a man aged 18 to 35 in good health. Some clones in this sample may be carry-over from other donors' samples. CDR3 sequence: CASSLFYQVGIDAEAFF. CDR3 coding DNA: TGTGCCAGCAGCTTATTTTATCAGGTCGGGATTGACGCTGAAGCTTTCTTT.